Each of the 2 T cell receptor beta chains below was sequenced from the same sample in a study of CD8 T cells in ankylosing spondylitis. TCRdb used MiXCR to reprocess the 5' RACE reads, holding one entry per CDR3 protein. This sample carries about 140,000 distinct CDR3 sequences, 6.5% to 8.5% of them seen once, and the ten largest clones take 7.3%. The source material was synovial fluid, either unsorted or a sorted T cell fraction (not recorded which). These receptors were obtained from a male donor with ankylosing spondylitis.

This clonotype has just a few counts. V usage is TRBV11-1 and J usage is TRBJ1-2; D gene ambiguous. Germline V gives CDR1 SGHAT, CDR2 FQDESV (reference sequence). This CDR3 is built from 14 residues. Trimming removed 5 bases from V and 4 bases from J, with 14 bases in between. The CDR3 region is CASSRRGASYGYTF. The CDR3 DNA reads as TGTGCCAGCAGCCGCCGGGGAGCTTCCTATGGCTACACCTTC.

This clonotype was detected many times. The chain links TRBV28 to TRBJ1-6; TRBD1 agrees at 7 bases. The CDR3 is 12 amino acids. The J segment lost 14 bases and the V segment lost 3 bases, leaving 4 bases of the junction unmatched. Per germline, CDR1 MDHEN and CDR2 SYDVKM. DNA of the CDR3: TGTGCCAGCAGTTTGCCGGACAGGTCCCTCCACTTT. Translating it yields CASSLPDRSLHF.